The entry below describes one T cell receptor beta chain. No cognate antigen has been identified for it. No clone much larger than this one lies a single base away; base qualities are absent. Via the germline V gene, CDR1 is SNHLY and CDR2 FYNNEI. V gives up 5 bases and J gives up 5 bases, and the segment between their germline ends measures 13 bases. Including the terminal cysteine and phenylalanine, the CDR3 comprises 14 residues. The CDR3 DNA has 42 bases and is translated from base 1. The sample originates from a study of T cell responses to AZD1222 COVID-19 vaccine (dated by TCRdb to the early 2020s). With respect to the entire study: A total of about 240 trial participants underwent TCR sequencing, of whom around 200 received two doses of AZD1222 and some 26 received two doses of the MenACWY control vaccine. Trial participants were enrolled by age into subgroups of 18-55, 56-69 and 70-plus years, and 148, 28 and 57 TCR-sequenced participants, respectively, were included in these subgroups. On the study overall, not on this receptor specifically: Conclusions about previously exposed vaccinees were limited because only six AZD1222 recipients were SARS-CoV-2 seropositive at baseline. Epitopes outside the regions mutated in the B.1.351 and B.1.1.7 variants were reportedly recognized by nearly half of the unique spike-specific TCRs. Because no samples from the day 14 peak response were available, repertoires could be characterized only after the peak T cell response. CD4 TCRs associated with the vaccine covered the entire spike protein, and the dominant responses were in regions 160-218 and 743-854. After two AZD1222 doses, both the breadth and the depth of spike-specific TCRs were significantly higher than at day 0 and than in MenACWY recipients. In the small 56-69-year group, the increase in depth fell short of significance, most likely because of low power. Most participants were white British and females outnumbered males, and the authors suggested that clonal diversity may have been underestimated.

The CDR3 regions of human TCRbeta chains were analyzed by immunosequencing. For the original study's pipeline: TCRs in the repertoires were compared against a reference library of SARS-CoV-2-specific TCRs that had been generated with the MIRA antigen-specificity platform. Breadth was defined as the fraction of unique TCRs that were SARS-CoV-2-associated, and depth was defined as the fraction of total T cells that were SARS-CoV-2-associated. Using the MIRA data, each spike-specific TCR was mapped to the spike region that the TCR reacts to and placed in a CD4 or CD8 class. Log10-transformed breadth and depth values were compared by one-way ANOVA with Sidak's multiple comparisons tests. TCRdb re-hosts the immuneACCESS table, in-frame sequences only. Its copies lack some clones; in the studies checked, an unresolved V gene accounts for under half of them, and the cause for the rest is not known. V, J and clone size were drawn from that table, and D and trimming were deduced from the DNA. The sample includes roughly 70,000 clones, with about 85% observed a single time. Around 1.3% of the sample goes to the ten largest clones.

The time point label for this specimen denotes: about 28 days (+/-7) after the second vaccine dose. AZD1222 recipients whose second dose came at about 4 weeks and those whose second dose came at about 12 weeks were combined into one group, since spike-specific TCR depth and breadth did not differ between the two schedules. Samples from vaccinated people were obtained from the UK trials COV001 and COV002, which included a single-blind randomized controlled phase 2/3 trial of AZD1222 (ChAdOx1 nCoV-19) in healthy adults. Trial participant PBMC samples were collected at day 0 and day 28 after the second dose for TCRbeta chain sequencing.

Sample: peripheral blood, taken 28 days after the second AZD1222 dose. The receptor chain draws on TRBV2 and TRBJ1-5, with the D gene not confidently named. The source is an adult who received the AZD1222 COVID-19 vaccine. CDR3 loop: CASSQVTKDQPQHF. The DNA sequence reads TGTGCCAGCAGTCAGGTGACCAAGGATCAGCCCCAGCATTTT.